Listed below are T cell receptor beta chains from one sample, sequenced in a study of OX40 agonist ivuxolimab in advanced cancers. Sequencing used immunoSEQ multiplex PCR; TCRdb keeps in-frame clones, though not all of them. The repertoire holds approximately 59,000 clones, with approximately 86% as singletons. This material consisted of CD4+ or CD8+ T cells sorted from blood, taken in a trial of the OX40 agonist ivuxolimab. These receptors came from an adult with an advanced solid tumor such as melanoma, head and neck, liver or kidney cancer. The CDR3 runs from the conserved cysteine through the conserved F or W. A D gene is named only where the DNA matches it firmly. The listing skips clone size in some rows; elsewhere it reads once, few, many or a size class.

J gene: TRBJ2-7
V gene: TRBV5-6
clone size: few
D gene: NA
CDR3 protein: CASSPRGEQYF
CDR3 DNA: TGTGCCAGCAGCCCCCGAGGGGAGCAGTACTTC

J gene: TRBJ2-1
V gene: TRBV5-6
clone size: NA
D gene: NA
CDR3 protein: CASSLGENNEQFF
CDR3 DNA: TGTGCCAGCAGCCTCGGGGAGAACAATGAGCAGTTCTTC

J gene: TRBJ2-3
V gene: TRBV6-6
clone size: NA
D gene: TRBD2
CDR3 protein: CASLSLAGGRDTQYF
CDR3 DNA: TGTGCCAGCCTGAGCCTAGCGGGAGGAAGAGATACGCAGTATTTT

J gene: TRBJ2-5
V gene: TRBV5-1
clone size: NA
D gene: TRBD1
CDR3 protein: CASGLLGQAGETQYF
CDR3 DNA: TGCGCCAGCGGTCTCCTAGGACAGGCAGGGGAGACCCAGTACTTC

J gene: TRBJ2-2
V gene: TRBV9
clone size: NA
D gene: NA
CDR3 protein: CASSWGHTGELFF
CDR3 DNA: TGTGCCAGCAGTTGGGGACACACCGGGGAGCTGTTTTTT

J gene: TRBJ2-1
V gene: TRBV9
clone size: NA
D gene: TRBD2
CDR3 protein: CASSAGGNSYNEQFF
CDR3 DNA: TGTGCCAGCAGCGCGGGGGGGAACTCCTACAATGAGCAGTTCTTC

J gene: TRBJ2-5
V gene: TRBV11-3
clone size: NA
D gene: NA
CDR3 protein: CASSYRETQYF
CDR3 DNA: TGTGCCAGCAGCTACAGAGAGACCCAGTACTTC

J gene: TRBJ2-3
V gene: TRBV5-4
clone size: NA
D gene: TRBD2
CDR3 protein: CASSLGVAGGDTQYF
CDR3 DNA: TGTGCCAGCAGCTTGGGGGTAGCGGGAGGAGATACGCAGTATTTT

J gene: TRBJ2-7
V gene: TRBV5-4
clone size: NA
D gene: NA
CDR3 protein: CASSLDRATAYEQYF
CDR3 DNA: TGTGCCAGCAGCTTGGATAGGGCTACCGCCTACGAGCAGTACTTC

J gene: TRBJ2-7
V gene: TRBV2
clone size: NA
D gene: TRBD2
CDR3 protein: CASSHSGSRDEQYF
CDR3 DNA: TGTGCCAGCAGTCATAGCGGGAGCAGAGACGAGCAGTACTTC

J gene: TRBJ1-3
V gene: TRBV11-2
clone size: NA
D gene: NA
CDR3 protein: CASSLVGTPSYSSGNTIYF
CDR3 DNA: TGTGCCAGCAGCTTAGTAGGGACACCCAGTTATAGCTCTGGAAACACCATATATTTT

J gene: TRBJ2-7
V gene: TRBV11-3
clone size: NA
D gene: NA
CDR3 protein: CASSFLSGQIDEQYF
CDR3 DNA: TGTGCCAGCAGCTTCCTGTCAGGGCAGATCGACGAGCAGTACTTC

J gene: TRBJ1-2
V gene: TRBV19
clone size: many
D gene: NA
CDR3 protein: CASWGWSTSNFYGYTF
CDR3 DNA: TGTGCCAGTTGGGGGTGGTCGACTTCCAATTTCTATGGCTACACCTTC

J gene: TRBJ2-7
V gene: TRBV11-3
clone size: NA
D gene: NA
CDR3 protein: CASSSAASYEQYF
CDR3 DNA: TGTGCCAGCAGCTCAGCCGCCTCCTACGAGCAGTACTTC

J gene: TRBJ2-7
V gene: TRBV7-9
clone size: NA
D gene: NA
CDR3 protein: CASSPRRGPSYEQYF
CDR3 DNA: TGTGCCAGCAGCCCCCGCCGGGGGCCCTCCTACGAGCAGTACTTC

J gene: TRBJ1-4
V gene: TRBV28
clone size: NA
D gene: NA
CDR3 protein: CASSPPFGANNEKLFF
CDR3 DNA: TGTGCCAGCAGTCCACCGTTTGGAGCCAACAATGAAAAACTGTTTTTT

J gene: TRBJ1-5
V gene: TRBV6-1
clone size: NA
D gene: TRBD1
CDR3 protein: CASKTGSGGQPQHF
CDR3 DNA: TGTGCCAGCAAGACAGGGTCGGGGGGTCAGCCCCAGCATTTT

J gene: TRBJ1-1
V gene: TRBV5-4
clone size: NA
D gene: NA
CDR3 protein: CASSLGGRTEAFF
CDR3 DNA: TGTGCCAGCAGCTTGGGGGGGCGCACTGAAGCTTTCTTT

J gene: TRBJ1-1
V gene: TRBV7-8
clone size: NA
D gene: NA
CDR3 protein: CASSPTRSRAGRAFF
CDR3 DNA: TGTGCCAGCAGCCCTACTCGGTCCAGGGCTGGGAGGGCTTTCTTT

J gene: TRBJ2-5
V gene: TRBV28
clone size: few
D gene: NA
CDR3 protein: CASSLQGFQETQYF
CDR3 DNA: TGTGCCAGCAGTCTTCAGGGTTTCCAAGAGACCCAGTACTTC

J gene: TRBJ2-2
V gene: TRBV28
clone size: NA
D gene: TRBD1
CDR3 protein: CASGDRSNTGELFF
CDR3 DNA: TGTGCCAGCGGGGACAGGTCGAACACCGGGGAGCTGTTTTTT

J gene: TRBJ1-1
V gene: TRBV19
clone size: NA
D gene: TRBD1
CDR3 protein: CASSLTGWGMAEAFF
CDR3 DNA: TGTGCCAGTAGCCTGACAGGGTGGGGAATGGCTGAAGCTTTCTTT

J gene: TRBJ2-7
V gene: TRBV11-3
clone size: NA
D gene: NA
CDR3 protein: CASSLDGVGYEQYF
CDR3 DNA: TGTGCCAGCAGCTTAGATGGGGTAGGGTACGAGCAGTACTTC

J gene: TRBJ2-7
V gene: TRBV7-9
clone size: NA
D gene: NA
CDR3 protein: CASSLEGAPYEQYF
CDR3 DNA: TGTGCCAGCAGCTTAGAGGGAGCCCCCTACGAGCAGTACTTC

J gene: TRBJ1-1
V gene: TRBV5-6
clone size: NA
D gene: NA
CDR3 protein: CASSSLAPLGRLNTEAFF
CDR3 DNA: TGTGCCAGCAGCTCGCTTGCTCCACTAGGACGGTTGAACACTGAAGCTTTCTTT

J gene: TRBJ1-4
V gene: TRBV28
clone size: NA
D gene: NA
CDR3 protein: CASSLVSGVEKLFF
CDR3 DNA: TGTGCCAGCAGTTTAGTATCAGGGGTTGAAAAACTGTTTTTT

J gene: TRBJ2-3
V gene: TRBV27
clone size: few
D gene: NA
CDR3 protein: CASSLGERSTDTQYF
CDR3 DNA: TGTGCCAGCAGTTTAGGGGAGCGTAGCACAGATACGCAGTATTTT

J gene: TRBJ2-3
V gene: TRBV7-2
clone size: NA
D gene: TRBD2
CDR3 protein: CASKGTSGSGADTQYF
CDR3 DNA: TGTGCCAGCAAAGGGACTAGCGGGAGTGGTGCAGATACGCAGTATTTT

J gene: TRBJ1-1
V gene: TRBV6-5
clone size: few
D gene: TRBD1
CDR3 protein: CASSPRTGGWAFF
CDR3 DNA: TGTGCCAGCAGTCCGCGGACAGGGGGCTGGGCTTTCTTT

J gene: TRBJ1-2
V gene: TRBV11-3
clone size: once
D gene: NA
CDR3 protein: CASSLRGEQGNTF
CDR3 DNA: TGTGCCAGCAGCTTAAGGGGGGAACAGGGAAACACCTTC

J gene: TRBJ2-5
V gene: TRBV6-5
clone size: NA
D gene: TRBD2
CDR3 protein: CASVPSGRSGETQYF
CDR3 DNA: TGTGCCAGCGTCCCTAGCGGGAGGTCTGGAGAGACCCAGTACTTC

J gene: TRBJ2-1
V gene: TRBV7-8
clone size: NA
D gene: NA
CDR3 protein: CASSLAISYNEQFF
CDR3 DNA: TGTGCCAGCAGCTTAGCAATCTCCTACAATGAGCAGTTCTTC

J gene: TRBJ2-2
V gene: TRBV5-4
clone size: NA
D gene: TRBD2
CDR3 protein: CASSPYPGLAANTGELFF
CDR3 DNA: TGTGCCAGCAGCCCATATCCGGGACTAGCGGCGAACACCGGGGAGCTGTTTTTT

J gene: TRBJ2-7
V gene: TRBV7-9
clone size: NA
D gene: NA
CDR3 protein: CASSLETGVWEQYF
CDR3 DNA: TGTGCCAGCAGCTTAGAGACGGGAGTATGGGAGCAGTACTTC

J gene: TRBJ2-7
V gene: TRBV2
clone size: few
D gene: NA
CDR3 protein: CASSMMRAGEQYF
CDR3 DNA: TGTGCCAGCAGCATGATGCGGGCTGGGGAGCAGTACTTC

J gene: TRBJ2-7
V gene: TRBV4-2
clone size: NA
D gene: TRBD2
CDR3 protein: CASSPRTSGYEQYF
CDR3 DNA: TGTGCCAGCAGCCCTAGGACTAGCGGCTACGAGCAGTACTTC

J gene: TRBJ2-7
V gene: TRBV15
clone size: NA
D gene: TRBD2
CDR3 protein: CATSRGGGIRSYEQYF
CDR3 DNA: TGTGCCACCAGCAGAGGGGGGGGAATACGGTCCTACGAGCAGTACTTC

J gene: TRBJ1-4
V gene: TRBV30
clone size: NA
D gene: TRBD1
CDR3 protein: CAWRRRDRGTTNEKLFF
CDR3 DNA: TGTGCCTGGAGGCGCCGGGACAGGGGAACAACTAATGAAAAACTGTTTTTT

J gene: TRBJ2-7
V gene: TRBV4-1
clone size: NA
D gene: TRBD1
CDR3 protein: CASSQGRTGNYEQYF
CDR3 DNA: TGCGCCAGCAGCCAAGGGAGGACAGGGAACTACGAGCAGTACTTC

J gene: TRBJ1-1
V gene: TRBV5-4
clone size: NA
D gene: TRBD1
CDR3 protein: CASSPQGGAFEAFF
CDR3 DNA: TGTGCCAGCAGCCCCCAGGGGGGGGCCTTTGAAGCTTTCTTT

J gene: TRBJ2-3
V gene: TRBV7-9
clone size: NA
D gene: TRBD2
CDR3 protein: CASSSLTSGSSTDTQYF
CDR3 DNA: TGTGCCAGCAGCTCCCTGACTAGCGGGAGTAGCACAGATACGCAGTATTTT

J gene: TRBJ2-3
V gene: TRBV5-1
clone size: NA
D gene: NA
CDR3 protein: CASSLARTGTDTQYF
CDR3 DNA: TGCGCCAGCAGCCTAGCCAGGACAGGCACAGATACGCAGTATTTT

J gene: TRBJ2-7
V gene: TRBV2
clone size: NA
D gene: NA
CDR3 protein: CATDSSYEQYF
CDR3 DNA: TGTGCCACCGATAGCTCCTACGAGCAGTACTTC

J gene: TRBJ2-7
V gene: TRBV29-1
clone size: NA
D gene: NA
CDR3 protein: CSVGGSFTTYEQYF
CDR3 DNA: TGCAGCGTTGGGGGTAGCTTCACGACCTACGAGCAGTACTTC

J gene: TRBJ2-7
V gene: TRBV27
clone size: once
D gene: TRBD1
CDR3 protein: CASKRTGGLYEQYF
CDR3 DNA: TGTGCCAGCAAACGGACAGGGGGCCTCTACGAGCAGTACTTC

J gene: TRBJ1-1
V gene: TRBV30
clone size: NA
D gene: NA
CDR3 protein: CAWSVPNTEAFF
CDR3 DNA: TGTGCCTGGAGTGTACCGAACACTGAAGCTTTCTTT

J gene: TRBJ2-7
V gene: TRBV7-9
clone size: once
D gene: TRBD2
CDR3 protein: CASSTGLAGVGEQYF
CDR3 DNA: TGTGCCAGCAGCACGGGACTAGCGGGAGTGGGCGAGCAGTACTTC

J gene: TRBJ1-4
V gene: TRBV10-3
clone size: few
D gene: TRBD1
CDR3 protein: CAATTGLGEKLFF
CDR3 DNA: TGTGCCGCCACGACAGGGTTAGGTGAAAAACTGTTTTTT

J gene: TRBJ2-3
V gene: TRBV30
clone size: once
D gene: NA
CDR3 protein: CAWSIADTQYF
CDR3 DNA: TGTGCCTGGAGTATAGCGGATACGCAGTATTTT

J gene: TRBJ1-1
V gene: TRBV6-5
clone size: NA
D gene: NA
CDR3 protein: CASGRNAGTEAFF
CDR3 DNA: TGTGCCAGCGGAAGAAATGCAGGGACTGAAGCTTTCTTT

J gene: TRBJ2-7
V gene: TRBV25-1
clone size: NA
D gene: TRBD1
CDR3 protein: CASSETRGRDEQYF
CDR3 DNA: TGTGCCAGCAGTGAAACCAGGGGGCGCGACGAGCAGTACTTC

J gene: TRBJ2-4
V gene: TRBV19
clone size: NA
D gene: TRBD1
CDR3 protein: CASRDRVGKNIQYF
CDR3 DNA: TGTGCCAGTAGGGACAGGGTAGGCAAAAACATTCAGTACTTC

J gene: TRBJ2-7
V gene: TRBV7-2
clone size: NA
D gene: NA
CDR3 protein: CASSPLRGLKLFYEQYF
CDR3 DNA: TGTGCCAGCAGCCCCCTCCGGGGGCTAAAACTTTTCTACGAGCAGTACTTC

J gene: TRBJ2-7
V gene: TRBV6-6
clone size: once
D gene: TRBD1
CDR3 protein: CASSYGQGSAEPVF
CDR3 DNA: TGTGCCAGCAGTTACGGACAGGGCTCGGCGGAGCCCGTCTTC

J gene: TRBJ2-5
V gene: TRBV4-2
clone size: NA
D gene: NA
CDR3 protein: CASSQDRRGRETQYF
CDR3 DNA: TGTGCCAGCAGCCAAGATAGAAGGGGGAGGGAGACCCAGTACTTC